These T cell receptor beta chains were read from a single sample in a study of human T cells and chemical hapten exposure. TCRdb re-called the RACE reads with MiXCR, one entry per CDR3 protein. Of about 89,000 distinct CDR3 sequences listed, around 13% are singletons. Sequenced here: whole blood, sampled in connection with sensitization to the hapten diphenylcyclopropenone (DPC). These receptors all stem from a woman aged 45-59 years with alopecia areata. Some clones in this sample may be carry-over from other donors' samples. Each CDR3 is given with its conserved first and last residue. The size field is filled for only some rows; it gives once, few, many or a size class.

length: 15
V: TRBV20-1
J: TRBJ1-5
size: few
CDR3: CSASPGEAPGQPQHF

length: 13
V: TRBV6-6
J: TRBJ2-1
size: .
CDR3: CASRDRMYNEQFF

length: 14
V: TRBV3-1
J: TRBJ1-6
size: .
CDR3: CASSRTGYNSPLHF

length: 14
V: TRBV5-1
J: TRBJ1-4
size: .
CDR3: CASSLSTVNEKLFF

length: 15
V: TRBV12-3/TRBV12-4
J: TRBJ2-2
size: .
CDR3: CASSLTSGNTGELFF

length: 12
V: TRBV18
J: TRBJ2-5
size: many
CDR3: CASSPKRETQYF

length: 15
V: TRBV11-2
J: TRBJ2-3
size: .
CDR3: CASSLRGSITDTQYF

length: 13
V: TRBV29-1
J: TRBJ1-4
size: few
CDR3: CSVQTGEREKLFF

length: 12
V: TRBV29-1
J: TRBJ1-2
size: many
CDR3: CSVAQVPGGYTF

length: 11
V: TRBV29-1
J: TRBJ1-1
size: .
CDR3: CSVSRTTEAFF

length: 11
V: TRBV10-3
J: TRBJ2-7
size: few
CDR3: CAISSGVEQYF

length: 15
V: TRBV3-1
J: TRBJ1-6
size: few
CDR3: CASSHLGQPNSPLHF

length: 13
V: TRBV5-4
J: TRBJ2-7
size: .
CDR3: CASSSGTGYEQYF

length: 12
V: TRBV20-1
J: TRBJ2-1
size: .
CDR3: CSVLGILHEQFF

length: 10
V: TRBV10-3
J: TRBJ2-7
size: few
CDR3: CAIDWAEQYF

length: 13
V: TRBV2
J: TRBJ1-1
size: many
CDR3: CASIVYRGTEAFF

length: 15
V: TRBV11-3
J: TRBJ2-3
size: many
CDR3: CASSSAGTTTDTQYF

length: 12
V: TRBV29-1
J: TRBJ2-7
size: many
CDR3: CSARTGVYEQYF

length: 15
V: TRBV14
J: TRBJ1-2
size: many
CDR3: CASSQVPGAGRGYTF

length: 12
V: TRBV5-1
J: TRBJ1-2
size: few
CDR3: CASSPVNYGYTF

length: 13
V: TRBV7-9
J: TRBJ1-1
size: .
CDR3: CASSQTAGTEAFF

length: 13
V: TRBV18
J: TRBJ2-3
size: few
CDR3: CASSPSSTDTQYF

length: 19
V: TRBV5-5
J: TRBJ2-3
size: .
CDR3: CASRVGLAGGPNNADTQYF

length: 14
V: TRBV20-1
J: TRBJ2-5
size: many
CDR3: CSARDTGVQETQYF

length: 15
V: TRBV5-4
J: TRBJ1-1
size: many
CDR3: CASSFKRGYNTEAFF

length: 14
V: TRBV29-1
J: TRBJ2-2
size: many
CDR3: CSAMTGGNTGELFF

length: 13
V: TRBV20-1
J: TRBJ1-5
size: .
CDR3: CSARGGEGQPQHF

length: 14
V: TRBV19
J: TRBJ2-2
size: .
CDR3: CASRGQKNTGELFF

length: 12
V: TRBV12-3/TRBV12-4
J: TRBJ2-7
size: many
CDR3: CASTEQGAEQYF

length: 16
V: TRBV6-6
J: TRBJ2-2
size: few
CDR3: CASSYLGQGNTGELFF

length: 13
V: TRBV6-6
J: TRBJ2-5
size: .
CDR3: CASSYVRGETQYF

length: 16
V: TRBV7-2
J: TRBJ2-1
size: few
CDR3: CASSPTAVHSYNEQFF